One T cell receptor beta chain is described in this entry. Germline V lookup: CDR1 GTSNPN, CDR2 SVGIG (reference sequence). V was pared by 0 bases and J by 0 bases, with 11 bases between. This CDR3 spans 15 amino acids. Blood CD8+ and CD4+ T cells underwent high-throughput TCR beta sequencing. When the RNA was reverse transcribed, random hexamers were used with an input of roughly 0.45 to 1 ug. TCRdb reprocessed the immunoSEQ multiplex PCR reads with MiXCR, giving one entry per CDR3 protein. The sample comprises some 190,000 distinct CDR3 sequences, 85% to 95% of which are singletons, and approximately 0.1% rests with the top ten. The sample is drawn from a study of CD8 T cells in Susac syndrome.

The chain uses TRBV30 and TRBJ1-2, with TRBD1 as a possible D gene (6 bases). The sample comprised CD4+ T cells from PBMCs. This TCR was sampled from a human donor in good health. This chain's CDR3 is CAWSVPRQANYGYTF. CDR3 DNA sequence: TGTGCCTGGAGTGTACCCCGACAGGCTAACTATGGCTACACCTTC. The full variable domain, in which reference TRBV30 and TRBJ1-2 provide the parts outside the CDR3, is SQTIHQWPATLVQPVGSPLSLECTVEGTSNPNLYWYRQAAGRGLQLLFYSVGIGQISSEVPQNLSASRPQDRQFILSSKKLLLSDSGFYLCAWSVPRQANYGYTFGSGTRLTVV.